This is a list of T cell receptor beta chains from one sample in a study of blood T cell repertoires in COVID-19. The protocol was immunoSEQ multiplex PCR, while the TCRdb copy is restricted to in-frame clones and leaves out a portion. Altogether more than 35,000 clones are present, approximately 80% being singletons, with the ten largest covering around 13%. The specimen was peripheral blood. The receptors stem from a man in his fifties with active or convalescent COVID-19. CDR3s include the opening cysteine and the closing phenylalanine or tryptophan. Each record gives: V gene, D gene, clone size, CDR3 length, J gene, CDR3 protein, CDR3 DNA. A D gene is named only where the DNA matches it firmly. The size field is filled for only some rows; it gives once, few, many or a size class.

TRBV12-3/TRBV12-4	.	.	13	TRBJ2-2	CASSIRENGELFF	TGTGCCAGCAGCATTCGAGAGAACGGGGAGCTGTTTTTT
TRBV27	TRBD2	.	14	TRBJ2-1	CASSRTAGMDEQFF	TGTGCCAGCAGTCGCACAGCGGGGATGGATGAGCAGTTCTTC
TRBV28	TRBD1	.	17	TRBJ1-4	CASATPQGLATNEKLFF	TGTGCCAGCGCTACCCCACAGGGGTTAGCAACTAATGAAAAACTGTTTTTT
TRBV30	.	.	14	TRBJ2-3	CAWAPGLRADTQYF	TGTGCCTGGGCACCGGGACTGCGGGCAGATACGCAGTATTTT
TRBV28	.	.	13	TRBJ1-2	CASSLAGEYGYTF	TGTGCCAGCAGTTTGGCAGGGGAGTATGGCTACACCTTC
TRBV2	.	few	15	TRBJ1-2	CASSRQGQPNYGYTF	TGTGCCAGCAGTCGGCAGGGGCAACCTAACTATGGCTACACCTTC
TRBV2	TRBD2	.	15	TRBJ2-3	CASRLTSGGADTQYF	TGTGCCAGCAGATTGACTAGCGGGGGGGCAGATACGCAGTATTTT
TRBV19	TRBD1	.	15	TRBJ1-4	CASSMETGANEKLFF	TGTGCCAGTAGTATGGAGACAGGGGCGAACGAAAAACTGTTTTTT
TRBV12-5	TRBD1	.	16	TRBJ2-7	CASGLVLGTESYEQYF	TGTGCTAGTGGTTTGGTGCTTGGGACAGAGTCCTACGAGCAGTACTTC
TRBV2	.	.	14	TRBJ2-1	CASSYYGATNEQFF	TGTGCCAGCAGCTACTACGGAGCGACCAATGAGCAGTTCTTC
TRBV2	.	.	12	TRBJ2-7	CASSQQGYEQYF	TGTGCCAGCAGTCAACAGGGCTACGAGCAGTACTTC
TRBV6-5	.	.	13	TRBJ1-3	CASRGSLGFAIYF	TGTGCCAGCAGGGGATCACTAGGGTTCGCCATATATTTT
TRBV6-7	.	.	16	TRBJ1-6	CASPYPGSSYNSPLHF	TGTGCCAGCCCTTACCCGGGGAGCTCCTATAATTCACCCCTCCACTTT
TRBV19	TRBD2	.	17	TRBJ2-3	CASSPAGRGAAVDTQYF	TGTGCCAGTAGTCCCGCAGGGCGGGGGGCCGCCGTTGATACGCAGTATTTT
TRBV5-6	.	.	12	TRBJ1-4	CASSSTGWAMFF	TGTGCCAGCAGCTCCACAGGGTGGGCTATGTTTTTT
TRBV5-4	.	.	15	TRBJ2-3	CASSLGDTFTDTQYF	TGTGCCAGCAGTTTGGGGGACACCTTCACAGATACGCAGTATTTT
TRBV5-4	TRBD1	.	15	TRBJ2-6	CASSHQGAGANVLTF	TGTGCCAGCAGCCATCAGGGGGCTGGGGCCAACGTCCTGACTTTC
TRBV9	TRBD1	.	14	TRBJ2-7	CASSEGTGGKEQYF	TGTGCCAGCAGCGAGGGGACAGGGGGCAAGGAGCAGTACTTC
TRBV30	.	.	18	TRBJ1-3	CAWTLGTSLISSGNTIYF	TGTGCCTGGACCCTCGGGACATCACTAATTAGCTCTGGAAACACCATATATTTT
TRBV11-2	.	.	15	TRBJ2-5	CASSPVTGRQETQYF	TGTGCCAGCAGTCCTGTTACAGGGCGGCAAGAGACCCAGTACTTC
TRBV19	TRBD1	.	14	TRBJ2-5	CASSMGQFQETQYF	TGTGCCAGTAGTATGGGACAGTTCCAAGAGACCCAGTACTTC
TRBV5-5	TRBD2	.	16	TRBJ2-1	CASSSLGGGKGNEQFF	TGTGCCAGCAGCAGCCTCGGGGGAGGGAAGGGGAATGAGCAGTTCTTC
TRBV6-6	TRBD1	.	14	TRBJ1-5	CASSEGQGFQPQHF	TGTGCCAGCAGTGAGGGACAGGGTTTTCAGCCCCAGCATTTT
TRBV2	.	few	17	TRBJ2-2	CASSASGTLRNTGELFF	TGTGCCAGCAGTGCCTCGGGAACTCTCCGAAACACCGGGGAGCTGTTTTTT
TRBV5-1	TRBD1	.	15	TRBJ2-5	CASSLGDRDAETQYF	TGCGCCAGCAGCTTAGGAGACAGGGACGCGGAGACCCAGTACTTC
TRBV19	TRBD1	few	14	TRBJ2-7	CASSPRDRSYEQYF	TGTGCCAGTAGTCCCCGGGACAGATCCTACGAGCAGTACTTC
TRBV27	TRBD1	.	13	TRBJ2-7	CASSLRTGVEQYF	TGTGCCAGCAGTCTCCGGACAGGGGTCGAGCAGTACTTC
TRBV24-1	TRBD2	.	17	TRBJ2-3	CATGGLAGESRTDTQYF	TGTGCCACCGGAGGACTAGCGGGTGAAAGCCGCACAGATACGCAGTATTTT
TRBV6-5	.	.	16	TRBJ1-3	CASSYNRASSGNTIYF	TGTGCCAGCAGTTACAACAGGGCAAGCTCTGGAAACACCATATATTTT
TRBV7-9	TRBD1	.	17	TRBJ1-1	CASSLGTGGGYFTEAFF	TGTGCCAGCAGCTTAGGGACAGGGGGCGGGTATTTCACTGAAGCTTTCTTT
TRBV21-1	.	.	14	TRBJ1-6	CASREGGENSPLHF	TGTGCCAGCAGAGAAGGGGGTGAAAATTCACCCCTCCACTTT
TRBV30	TRBD2	.	16	TRBJ2-3	CAWIRSSGESTDTQYF	TGTGCCTGGATTCGATCTAGCGGGGAAAGCACAGATACGCAGTATTTT
TRBV6-5	.	.	15	TRBJ2-2	CASIQRVAITGELFF	TGTGCCAGCATCCAGAGGGTGGCTATTACCGGGGAGCTGTTTTTT
TRBV4-1	.	.	15	TRBJ1-3	CASSLQMGAGNTIYF	TGCGCCAGCAGCCTCCAAATGGGGGCCGGAAACACCATATATTTT
TRBV7-2	.	.	13	TRBJ2-5	CASSARTWETQYF	TGTGCCAGCAGCGCTAGGACTTGGGAGACCCAGTACTTC
TRBV11-2	TRBD2	.	15	TRBJ2-5	CASSLGGLAGETQYF	TGTGCCAGCAGCCTAGGGGGACTAGCAGGAGAGACCCAGTACTTC
TRBV11-2	TRBD2	.	15	TRBJ2-3	CASSLTSGGADTQYF	TGTGCCAGCAGCTTGACTAGCGGGGGAGCAGATACGCAGTATTTT
TRBV12-5	TRBD2	.	17	TRBJ2-1	CASAPPSPGLAGGLEFF	TGTGCTAGTGCCCCTCCCTCTCCGGGACTAGCGGGGGGGCTGGAGTTCTTC
TRBV6-4	.	.	15	TRBJ1-1	CASSDSPGSDTEAFF	TGTGCCAGCAGTGACTCTCCAGGGTCGGACACTGAAGCTTTCTTT
TRBV7-6	TRBD1	.	17	TRBJ1-1	CASSWEIWDRVDTEAFF	TGTGCCAGCAGCTGGGAGATCTGGGACAGGGTGGACACTGAAGCTTTCTTT